Below are 2 T cell receptor beta chains sequenced from a single sample in a study of human T cells and chemical hapten exposure. One entry per CDR3 protein, called by TCRdb with MiXCR from the RACE reads. The sample carries more than 250,000 distinct CDR3 sequences, about 8.1% recorded once. As to time point: pre-sensitization, week 0. The treatment is: therapeutic diphenylcyclopropenone sensitization with weekly scalp DPC. This specimen was whole blood, taken in connection with sensitization to the hapten diphenylcyclopropenone (DPC). All receptors come from a woman aged 40 to 55 with alopecia areata. Some clones in this sample may be carry-over from other donors' samples.

This clonotype was found many times. The chain combines TRBV28 with TRBJ2-7, with 13 bases fitting TRBD2. Germline CDR1 MDHEN, CDR2 SYDVKM. The CDR3 is made up of 14 amino acids. V was pared by 6 bases and J by 5 bases, with 4 bases of the junction left unmatched. The DNA of the CDR3 is TGTGCCAGCAGGCCGGGACTAGCGGGAAACGAGCAGTACTTC. Translating gives CASRPGLAGNEQYF.

This rearrangement joins TRBV28 to TRBJ2-1, with D maybe TRBD1 (5 bases). Trimming shortened V by 2 bases and J by 7 bases, and 15 bases separated the two germline ends. This CDR3 spans 15 amino acids. The germline CDR1 and CDR2 sequences are MDHEN and SYDVKM. In DNA form, the CDR3 reads TGTGCCAGCAGTTTAGGGGCACTGGGGCAGAATGAGCAGTTCTTC. Protein sequence: CASSLGALGQNEQFF. Full variable domain (missing parts from reference TRBV28 and TRBJ2-1): DVKVTQSSRYLVKRTGEKVFLECVQDMDHENMFWYRQDPGLGLRLIYFSYDVKMKEKGDIPEGYSVSREKKERFSLILESASTNQTSMYLCASSLGALGQNEQFFGPGTRLTVL.